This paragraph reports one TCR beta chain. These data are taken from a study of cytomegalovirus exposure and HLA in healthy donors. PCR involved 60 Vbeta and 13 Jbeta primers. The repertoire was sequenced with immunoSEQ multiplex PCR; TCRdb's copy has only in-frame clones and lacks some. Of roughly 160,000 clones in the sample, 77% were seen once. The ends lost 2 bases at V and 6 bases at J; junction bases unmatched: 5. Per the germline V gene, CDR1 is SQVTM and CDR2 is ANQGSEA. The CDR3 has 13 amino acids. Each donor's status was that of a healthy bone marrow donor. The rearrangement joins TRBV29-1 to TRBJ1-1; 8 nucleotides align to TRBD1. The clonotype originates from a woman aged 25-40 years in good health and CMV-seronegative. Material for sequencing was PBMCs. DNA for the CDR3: TGCAGCGTTGAAACAGGGGGAGTACCTGAAGCTTTCTTT. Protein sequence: CSVETGGVPEAFF.